This passage covers 2 T cell receptor beta chains from one sample sequenced in a study of T cell responses to AZD1222 COVID-19 vaccine. Using immunoSEQ multiplex PCR, the repertoire was profiled, and TCRdb retains in-frame clones only, with some absent. The repertoire includes about 180,000 clones, roughly nine tenths of them detected once, and 1.5% to 2% sits in the top ten. The source was peripheral blood, collected on day 0 of AZD1222 vaccination. These receptors were taken from an adult in good health.

The chain carries TRBV6-6 and TRBJ2-2; D remains unclear. With 5 bases removed from V and 4 bases from J, the gap between germline ends came to 8 bases. Per the germline V gene, CDR1 is MNHNY and CDR2 is SVGAGI (reference sequence). The CDR3 spans 13 residues. CDR3 amino acids: CASSPTRTGELFF. CDR3 DNA sequence: TGTGCCAGCAGTCCCACCCGCACCGGGGAGCTGTTTTTT.

The rearrangement joins TRBV9 to TRBJ2-1; 9 bases agree with TRBD1. This CDR3 comprises 15 residues. With 2 bases clipped from V and 5 bases from J, the junction kept 5 bases outside the gene matches. Germline V lookup: CDR1 SGDLS, CDR2 YYNGEE. The CDR3, as DNA: TGTGCCAGCAGCGTCGAGGACAGGGGCGACAATGAGCAGTTCTTC. Translation gives CASSVEDRGDNEQFF.